This T cell receptor (beta chain) derives from a study of blood T cell repertoires in COVID-19. Looking at the study overall: Whether acute or convalescent, the COVID-19 samples came from the United States, Italy and Spain.

The germline gives CDR1 GTSNPN, CDR2 SVGIG (reference sequence). CDR3 length: 14 residues. V lost 4 bases and J 8 bases, leaving 17 bases between the germline ends. Clones were sequenced by immunoSEQ multiplex PCR, and TCRdb holds only the in-frame ones, with some missing. The sample consists of approximately 140,000 clones, 75% to 90% of them appearing once. The clonotype was recovered from an elderly man with acute or convalescent COVID-19. The chain links TRBV30 to TRBJ1-4, with a tentative D call TRBD1 (6 bases). Sequencing input: peripheral blood. The chain's CDR3 is CAWTPQGLDEKLFF. In nucleotides, the CDR3 is TGTGCCTGGACCCCCCAGGGGTTGGACGAAAAACTGTTTTTT.